This T cell receptor beta chain was captured in a study of cytomegalovirus exposure and HLA in healthy donors. Study conclusions and caveats: Confirmation was obtained in vitro that a few CMV-associated chains are specific for CMV antigens. Reportedly, cytomegalovirus status was diagnosed with high sensitivity and specificity. Investigators reported some 150 TCR beta chains as tied to cytomegalovirus.

Separate from the approximately 650-subject first cohort, the roughly 120-subject validation cohort was the one that the donors belonged to. TCRdb's table, derived via immunoSEQ multiplex PCR, lists solely in-frame clones and lacks some. The profile shows around 220,000 clones, 88% of them singletons. With respect to this clone: What it binds is unknown.

V gave up 2 bases and J gave up 6 bases; unmatched junction bases: 3. CDR3 length: 14 amino acids. Germline CDR1 is MNHEY and CDR2 is SMNVEV (reference sequence). The receptor's source is a woman in her late teens or twenties in good health and CMV-seronegative. The J gene is TRBJ2-1, the V gene TRBV27; 8 bases are shared with TRBD1. Sequenced sample: PBMCs. DNA of the CDR3: TGTGCCAGCAGTTTAGACAGGGGTATCAATGAGCAGTTCTTC. It is translated as CASSLDRGINEQFF.